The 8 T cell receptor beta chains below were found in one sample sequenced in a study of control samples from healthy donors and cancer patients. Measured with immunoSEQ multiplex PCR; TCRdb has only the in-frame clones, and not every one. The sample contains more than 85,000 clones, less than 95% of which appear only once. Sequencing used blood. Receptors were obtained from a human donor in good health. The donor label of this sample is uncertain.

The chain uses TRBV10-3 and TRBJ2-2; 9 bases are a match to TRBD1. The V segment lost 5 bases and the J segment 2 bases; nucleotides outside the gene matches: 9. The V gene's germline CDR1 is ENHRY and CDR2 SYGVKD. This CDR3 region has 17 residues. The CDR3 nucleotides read TGTGCCATCAGTTTGGATTCTACAGGGGGCAACACCGGGGAGCTGTTTTTT. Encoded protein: CAISLDSTGGNTGELFF.

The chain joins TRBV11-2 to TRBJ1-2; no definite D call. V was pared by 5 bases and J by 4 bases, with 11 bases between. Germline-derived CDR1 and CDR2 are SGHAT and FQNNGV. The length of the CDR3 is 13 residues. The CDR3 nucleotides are TGTGCCAGCAGCCCCCGTAGCGGCTATGGCTACACCTTC. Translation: CASSPRSGYGYTF. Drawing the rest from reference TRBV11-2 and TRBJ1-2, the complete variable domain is EAGVAQSPRYKIIEKRQSVAFWCNPISGHATLYWYQQILGQGPKLLIQFQNNGVVDDSQLPKDRFSAERLKGVDSTLKIQPAKLEDSAVYLCASSPRSGYGYTFGSGTRLTVV.

The CDR3 DNA sequence: TGTGCCAGCAGTTTCAGGGTTAACTATGGCTACACCTTC. As protein: CASSFRVNYGYTF. The genes are TRBV27 and TRBJ1-2; the D gene is possibly TRBD1 (5 bases). The CDR3 covers 13 residues. V was clipped by 3 bases and J by 1 base, with 6 bases between them. Germline CDR1 MNHEY, CDR2 SMNVEV (reference sequence).

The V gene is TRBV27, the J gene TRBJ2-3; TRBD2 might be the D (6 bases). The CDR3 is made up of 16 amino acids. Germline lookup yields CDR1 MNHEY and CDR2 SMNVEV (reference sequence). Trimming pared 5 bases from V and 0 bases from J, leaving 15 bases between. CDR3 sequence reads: CASSLHGTQSTDTQYF. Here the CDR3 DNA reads TGTGCCAGCAGTCTGCACGGGACTCAGAGCACAGATACGCAGTATTTT.

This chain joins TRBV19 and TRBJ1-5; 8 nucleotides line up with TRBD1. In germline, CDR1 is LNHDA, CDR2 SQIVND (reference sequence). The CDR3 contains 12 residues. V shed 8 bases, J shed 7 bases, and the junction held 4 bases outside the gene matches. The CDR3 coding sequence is TGTGCCAGTGACAGGGGACACCAGCCCCAGCATTTT. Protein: CASDRGHQPQHF.

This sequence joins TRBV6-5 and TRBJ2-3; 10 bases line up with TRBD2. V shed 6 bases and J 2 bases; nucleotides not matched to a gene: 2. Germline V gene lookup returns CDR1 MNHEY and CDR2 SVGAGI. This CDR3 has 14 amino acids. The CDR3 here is CASRSGGDTDTQYF. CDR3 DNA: TGTGCCAGCAGAAGCGGGGGGGACACAGATACGCAGTATTTT.

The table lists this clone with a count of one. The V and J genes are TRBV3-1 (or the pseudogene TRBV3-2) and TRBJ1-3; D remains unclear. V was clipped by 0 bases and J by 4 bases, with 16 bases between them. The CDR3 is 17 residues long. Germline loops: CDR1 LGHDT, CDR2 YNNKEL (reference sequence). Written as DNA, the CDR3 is TGTGCCAGCAGCCAAGAGAGTCTGGGATGGGCAGGAAACACCATATATTTT. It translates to CASSQESLGWAGNTIYF.

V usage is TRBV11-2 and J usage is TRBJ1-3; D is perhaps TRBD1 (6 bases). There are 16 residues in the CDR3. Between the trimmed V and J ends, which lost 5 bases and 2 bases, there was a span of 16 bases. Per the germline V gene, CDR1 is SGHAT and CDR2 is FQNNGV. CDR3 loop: CASSRPSGGAGNTIYF. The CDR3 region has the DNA TGTGCCAGCAGCAGGCCCTCGGGGGGCGCTGGAAACACCATATATTTT.